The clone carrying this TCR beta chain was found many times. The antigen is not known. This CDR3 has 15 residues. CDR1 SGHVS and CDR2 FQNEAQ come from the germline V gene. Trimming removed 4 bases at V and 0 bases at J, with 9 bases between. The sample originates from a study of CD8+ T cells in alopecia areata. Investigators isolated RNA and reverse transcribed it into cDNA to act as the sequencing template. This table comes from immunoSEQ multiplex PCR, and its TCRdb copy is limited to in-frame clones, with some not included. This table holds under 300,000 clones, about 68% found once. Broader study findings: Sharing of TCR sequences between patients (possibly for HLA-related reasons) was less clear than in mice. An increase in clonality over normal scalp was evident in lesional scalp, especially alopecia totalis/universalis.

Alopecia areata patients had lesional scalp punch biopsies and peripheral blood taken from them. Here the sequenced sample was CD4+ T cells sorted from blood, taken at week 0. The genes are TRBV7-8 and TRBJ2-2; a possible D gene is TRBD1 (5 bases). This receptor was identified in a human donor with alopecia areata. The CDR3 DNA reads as TGTGCCAGCAGCTCAGGGATTTCGAACACCGGGGAGCTGTTTTTT. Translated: CASSSGISNTGELFF.